These 31 T cell receptor beta chains were all obtained from the same sample, sequenced in a study of human T cells and chemical hapten exposure. TCRdb re-derived calls from the RACE reads in MiXCR, one entry per CDR3 protein. The sample records roughly 90,000 distinct CDR3 sequences, 11% being singletons. As for time point: patch test 3, about 24 weeks after DPC sensitization. Described treatment: therapeutic diphenylcyclopropenone sensitization with weekly scalp DPC. Sample: whole blood, taken in connection with sensitization to the hapten diphenylcyclopropenone (DPC). These TCRs come from a woman between 25 and 40 years old with alopecia areata. Some clones in this sample may be carry-over from other donors' samples.

This clonotype has ten or more counts. The V and J genes are TRBV7-2 and TRBJ1-5; maybe TRBD1 (5 bases). Between the trimmed V and J ends, which lost 9 bases and 9 bases, there was a span of 27 bases. The germline gives CDR1 SGHTA, CDR2 FQGNSA. The CDR3 sequence is 16 residues long. Here the CDR3 DNA reads TGTGCCAGTAGTCAAGTCCCGGACGGGGCCATGGGGCCCCAGCATTTT. This gives the protein CASSQVPDGAMGPQHF.

In this sample, this clonotype turned up many times. The chain joins TRBV6-5 to TRBJ2-3; D not resolved. The CDR3 spans 12 residues. Germline lookup yields CDR1 MNHEY and CDR2 SVGAGI. Trimming left V 4 bases short and J 5 bases short, with 7 bases between. DNA for the CDR3: TGTGCCAGCAGTTCCTCCAGAGATACGCAGTATTTT. Protein: CASSSSRDTQYF.

This clonotype occurred a few times. J is TRBJ1-2 and V is TRBV7-2, with D possibly being TRBD1 (6 bases). CDR3 size: 13 residues. Trimming took off 4 bases at V and 5 bases at J, with 11 bases between the two ends. The germline V gene encodes CDR1 SGHTA and CDR2 FQGNSA. Here the CDR3 DNA reads TGTGCCAGCAGCTCAACAGGGAAATATGGCTACACCTTC. It specifies CASSSTGKYGYTF.

This clonotype has ten or more counts. The chain recombines TRBV28 with TRBJ1-5, with 10 positions matching TRBD1. V was pared by 6 bases and J by 5 bases, with 22 bases of the junction left unmatched. The CDR3 length is 20 residues. Germline lookup yields CDR1 MDHEN and CDR2 SYDVKM. The DNA of the CDR3 is TGTGCCAGCAGCAACCCCCGGGACAGGGGTTCTCTTCGCGTGGATCAGCCCCAGCATTTT. Its protein product is CASSNPRDRGSLRVDQPQHF.

The V gene is TRBV7-9, the J gene TRBJ1-1; D is unresolved. With 10 bases removed from V and 4 bases from J, the gap between germline ends came to 13 bases. Germline V gene sequence: CDR1 SEHNR, CDR2 FQNEAQ (reference sequence). This CDR3 region has 12 residues. The CDR3 DNA reads as TGTGCCACCCGGGGTCCGGGCACTGAAGCTTTCTTT. Its protein is CATRGPGTEAFF. The full variable domain, in which reference TRBV7-9 and TRBJ1-1 provide the parts outside the CDR3, is DTGVSQNPRHKITKRGQNVTFRCDPISEHNRLYWYRQTLGQGPEFLTYFQNEAQLEKSRLLSDRFSAERPKGSFSTLEIQRTEQGDSAMYLCATRGPGTEAFFGQGTRLTVV.

This chain uses TRBV7-7 with TRBJ2-1, with 8 bases lining up with TRBD1. The CDR3 is 15 residues long. The J segment lost 0 bases and the V segment lost 4 bases, leaving 2 bases of the junction unmatched. Germline V CDR1 and CDR2: SSHAT, FNYEAQ (reference sequence). The CDR3 here is CASSSDRGSYNEQFF. The CDR3 DNA reads as TGTGCCAGCAGCTCAGACAGGGGCTCCTACAATGAGCAGTTCTTC. Supplemented by reference TRBV7-7 and TRBJ2-1, the full variable domain reads GAGVSQSPRYKVTKRGQDVTLRCDPISSHATLYWYQQALGQGPEFLTYFNYEAQPDKSGLPSDRFSAERPEGSISTLTIQRTEQRDSAMYRCASSSDRGSYNEQFFGPGTRLTVL.

The chain uses TRBV28 and TRBJ2-7; D remains ambiguous. CDR1 MDHEN and CDR2 SYDVKM come from the germline V gene. The CDR3 covers 12 residues. The CDR3 nucleotides are TGTGCAACCGCCTTGGCGCTAAAGGAGCAGTACTTC. Translation gives CATALALKEQYF.

This clonotype was picked up many times. This chain joins TRBV12-3 or TRBV12-4 and TRBJ1-6; 9 bases agree with TRBD1. CDR3 length: 15 amino acids. The trim removed 6 bases at V and 7 bases at J, leaving 7 bases unmatched. The CDR3 nucleotides read TGTGCCAGCAGGTTACAGGGGGCTTCGAATTCACCCCTCCACTTT. Protein: CASRLQGASNSPLHF.

This clonotype was counted at least ten times. The rearrangement links TRBV5-1 to TRBJ1-1; D possibly corresponds to TRBD1 (5 bases). Germline loops: CDR1 SGHRS, CDR2 YFSETQ. The CDR3 is 15 amino acids. V was trimmed by 3 bases and J by 4 bases, leaving 16 bases between them. The CDR3 region is CASSSPTDLGTEAFF. The CDR3 DNA reads TGCGCCAGCAGCTCCCCGACAGATTTGGGCACTGAAGCTTTCTTT.

This clonotype was found a few times. The chain uses TRBV6-5 and TRBJ2-5, with D uncertain. Germline lookup yields CDR1 MNHEY and CDR2 SVGAGI. With 2 bases removed from V and 9 bases from J, the gap between germline ends came to 13 bases. CDR3 size: 13 residues. CDR3 in DNA: TGTGCCAGCAGTTACGACGCTTTTCAGGCCCAGTACTTC. Translated, it gives CASSYDAFQAQYF.

This clonotype was detected a few times. The V and J genes are TRBV7-6 and TRBJ1-2; a weak D match, TRBD1 (5 bases). Trimming pared 5 bases from V and 3 bases from J, leaving 10 bases between. The CDR3 sequence is 13 residues long. CDR1 is SGHVS, CDR2 FNYEAQ, per germline. The CDR3 sequence is CASSNRGDYGYTF. The CDR3, as DNA: TGTGCCAGCAGCAACCGGGGCGACTATGGCTACACCTTC.

This clonotype occurred a few times. This chain uses TRBV20-1 with TRBJ1-1, with TRBD1 matching over 8 bases. Unmatched junction bases numbered 2, after V lost 4 bases and J lost 4 bases. The CDR3 extends over 12 amino acids. Per the germline V gene, CDR1 is DFQATT and CDR2 is SNEGSKA (reference sequence). CDR3 residues: CSATTGGTEAFF. The CDR3 DNA follows: TGCAGTGCTACTACAGGGGGCACTGAAGCTTTCTTT.

The chain is built from TRBV28 and TRBJ2-7; either TRBD1 or TRBD2 may supply D (5 bases each). The CDR3 consists of 15 residues. Germline V gives CDR1 MDHEN, CDR2 SYDVKM. V lost 2 bases, J lost 1 base, and 12 bases lay in between. DNA of the CDR3: TGTGCCAGCAGTTTAGGGGGACGCTTGTCCTACGAGCAGTACGTC. Its protein product is CASSLGGRLSYEQYV.

The J gene is TRBJ2-5, the V gene TRBV5-1; maybe TRBD1 (6 bases). The germline CDR1 and CDR2 sequences are SGHRS and YFSETQ. CDR3 length equals 14 residues. The germline V and J ends were trimmed by 0 bases and 2 bases, with 8 bases remaining between them. CDR3 in amino acids: CASSLGGLQETQYF. The DNA of the CDR3 is TGCGCCAGCAGCTTGGGGGGGCTACAAGAGACCCAGTACTTC. The whole variable domain, remainder taken from reference TRBV5-1 and TRBJ2-5, is KAGVTQTPRYLIKTRGQQVTLSCSPISGHRSVSWYQQTPGQGLQFLFEYFSETQRNKGNFPGRFSGRQFSNSRSEMNVSTLELGDSALYLCASSLGGLQETQYFGPGTRLLVL.

This clonotype was detected ten times or more. The chain combines TRBV30 with TRBJ2-1; 8 bases map to TRBD1. The CDR3 runs 14 residues. From germline, CDR1 is GTSNPN and CDR2 SVGIG (reference sequence). The junction had 12 bases not matched to a gene; V was cut back by 4 bases and J by 10 bases. The DNA for the CDR3 is TGTGCCTGGACGTCCGGGACAGGCCTGAAAGAGCAGTTCTTC. Translation gives CAWTSGTGLKEQFF.

The V call is TRBV6-6, the J call TRBJ2-2, with a weak D call TRBD1 (5 bases). The germline V and J ends were trimmed by 5 bases and 6 bases, with 10 bases remaining between them. Germline V gene data show CDR1 as MNHNY and CDR2 as SVGAGI (reference sequence). The CDR3 loop spans 13 amino acids. Here the CDR3 reads CASSQGVAGELFF. CDR3 nucleotide sequence: TGTGCCAGCAGTCAAGGGGTAGCCGGGGAGCTGTTTTTT.

This clonotype has ten or more counts. The gene calls are TRBV5-1 and TRBJ2-1; D may be TRBD1 (6 bases). Germline V gene data show CDR1 as SGHRS and CDR2 as YFSETQ. The CDR3 runs 14 residues. The V and J ends lost 4 bases and 7 bases respectively, with 15 bases between them. In nucleotides, the CDR3 is TGCGCCAGCAGCCAGGGACAAATCGATAATGAGCAGTTCTTC. Amino acids: CASSQGQIDNEQFF.

In this sample, this clonotype turned up many times. The chain carries TRBV12-3 or TRBV12-4 and TRBJ2-1; 10 bases fit TRBD2. The CDR3 consists of 15 residues. With V trimmed by 8 bases and J by 7 bases, 11 bases remained unmatched. The CDR3, as DNA: TGTGCCAGCCAAAAGGAGCCTAGCGGGAGAAATGAGCAGTTCTTC. It encodes CASQKEPSGRNEQFF.

This clonotype was recorded many times. The V gene is TRBV7-2, the J gene TRBJ2-5; TRBD2 is a possible D gene (6 bases). The length of the CDR3 is 15 residues. Germline V lookup: CDR1 SGHTA, CDR2 FQGNSA. V was shortened by 0 bases and J by 2 bases, with 10 bases between the two germline ends. CDR3 nucleotide sequence: TGTGCCAGCAGCTTAGCCCGGACTACGCAAGAGACCCAGTACTTC. Translating gives CASSLARTTQETQYF. The full variable domain, its missing parts supplied by reference TRBV7-2 and TRBJ2-5, is GAGVSQSPSNKVTEKGKDVELRCDPISGHTALYWYRQSLGQGLEFLIYFQGNSAPDKSGLPSDRFSAERTGGSVSTLTIQRTQQEDSAVYLCASSLARTTQETQYFGPGTRLLVL.

The genes are TRBV19 and TRBJ2-1; 8 bases match TRBD2. Germline V gives CDR1 LNHDA, CDR2 SQIVND (reference sequence). Unmatched junction bases numbered 5, after V lost 5 bases and J lost 5 bases. The CDR3 is 14 amino acids. The CDR3 sequence is CASSHRGGNNEQFF. The CDR3, as DNA: TGTGCCAGTAGTCACCGGGGGGGTAACAATGAGCAGTTCTTC.

This clonotype has at least ten counts. The V gene is TRBV9, the J gene TRBJ1-1; possible D gene TRBD1, 5 bases. The CDR3 spans 16 residues. V was shortened by 0 bases and J by 0 bases, with 12 bases between the two germline ends. Germline CDR1 reads SGDLS; CDR2 reads YYNGEE. This CDR3 is CASSVDRTGMNTEAFF. DNA of the CDR3: TGTGCCAGCAGCGTAGACAGGACGGGGATGAACACTGAAGCTTTCTTT.

This clonotype was observed a few times. V and J are TRBV28 and TRBJ1-4; D is unclear. The CDR3 has 13 amino acids. V lost 8 bases to trimming and J lost 8 bases, with 15 bases between them. Germline values: CDR1 MDHEN, CDR2 SYDVKM. The CDR3 loop reads CASRLGFGEKLFF. CDR3 DNA: TGTGCCAGCCGCCTAGGCTTCGGCGAAAAACTGTTTTTT.

This clonotype was seen only a few times. As DNA, the CDR3 is TGCGCCAGCAGCCAAGATCTGACAAAAGGGAACACCATATATTTT. Its translation is CASSQDLTKGNTIYF. The gene calls are TRBV4-1 and TRBJ1-3, with no clear D. The V end lost 0 bases, the J end lost 7 bases, and 13 bases lay between the germline ends. This CDR3 is built from 15 residues. In germline, CDR1 is MGHRA, CDR2 YSYEKL.

The CDR3 loop reads CASSRDTEAFF. The CDR3 region has the DNA TGTGCCAGCAGCAGAGATACTGAAGCTTTCTTT. The rearrangement uses TRBV28 and TRBJ1-1; D uncertain. Trimming stripped 6 bases from V and 5 bases from J, with 7 bases between. Germline-derived CDR1 and CDR2 are MDHEN and SYDVKM. The CDR3 consists of 11 residues.

For the CDR3, the DNA is TGTGCCAGCAGCTTAATGGGCACCGGGGAGCTGTTTTTT. Its protein is CASSLMGTGELFF. V usage is TRBV7-3 and J usage is TRBJ2-2; D is ambiguous. Germline CDR1 SGHTA, CDR2 FQGTGA. The CDR3 sequence is 13 residues long. The V and J ends lost 1 base and 4 bases respectively, with 4 bases between them.

This clonotype has at least ten counts. This chain connects TRBV6-5 to TRBJ2-5, with 11 bases that match TRBD2. From germline, CDR1 is MNHEY and CDR2 SVGAGI. V dropped 5 bases and J dropped 1; count of bases not matched to a gene: 9. This CDR3 has 17 residues. CDR3 residues: CASSRRIAGGLQETQYF. CDR3 DNA: TGTGCCAGCAGTCGAAGAATAGCGGGGGGGCTCCAAGAGACCCAGTACTTC.

The sample holds many counts of this clonotype. The rearrangement links TRBV18 to TRBJ1-1; TRBD1 matches at 7 bases. CDR3 length equals 14 residues. Germline trimming cut 2 bases from V and 3 bases from J; bases unmatched to any gene: 3. The germline gives CDR1 KGHSH, CDR2 LQKENI. The CDR3 coding sequence is TGTGCCAGCTCACCAACGGGACAGTACACTGAAGCTTTCTTT. This encodes CASSPTGQYTEAFF. The full variable domain, its missing parts supplied by reference TRBV18 and TRBJ1-1, is NAGVMQNPRHLVRRRGQEARLRCSPMKGHSHVYWYRQLPEEGLKFMVYLQKENIIDESGMPKERFSAEFPKEGPSILRIQQVVRGDSAAYFCASSPTGQYTEAFFGQGTRLTVV.

This clonotype was counted at least ten times. CDR3 sequence (DNA): TGTGCCAGCTCACCGAGGACAGGAGAGAACAATGAGCAGTTCTTC. The encoded protein is CASSPRTGENNEQFF. The chain combines TRBV18 with TRBJ2-1, with 7 bases fitting TRBD1. Trimming at V came to 3 bases and at J to 5 bases, leaving 7 bases not matched to a gene. Germline loops: CDR1 KGHSH, CDR2 LQKENI. CDR3 size: 15 residues.

About this clonotype: A much larger clone differs from this one at a single base, so this may be a read error. The chain links TRBV6-2 or TRBV6-3 to TRBJ1-5; no clear D. CDR1 is MNHEY, CDR2 SVGEGT, per germline. The CDR3 length is 15 residues. The CDR3: CDSSYAPYSNQPQHF. The CDR3 DNA reads as TGTGACAGCAGTTACGCACCATATAGCAATCAGCCCCAGCATTTT.

This clonotype was counted at least ten times. J is TRBJ1-3 and V is TRBV28; 7 bases align to TRBD1. The junction had 16 bases not matched to a gene; V was cut back by 8 bases and J by 3 bases. The germline V gene has CDR1 MDHEN and CDR2 SYDVKM. The CDR3 has 17 amino acids. CDR3 sequence: CASGHPPYRGFGNTIYF. The CDR3 DNA sequence: TGTGCCAGCGGTCACCCCCCCTACAGGGGCTTTGGAAACACCATATATTTT.

The V and J genes are TRBV4-2 and TRBJ2-6; tentative D call: TRBD1 (5 bases). In germline, CDR1 is LGHNA, CDR2 YNFKEQ. The CDR3 runs to 17 residues. Trimming shortened V by 4 bases and J by 6 bases, and 19 bases separated the two germline ends. The CDR3: CASSRPDSYEEANVLTF. DNA of the CDR3: TGTGCCAGCAGCCGACCAGACAGTTACGAGGAGGCCAACGTCCTGACTTTC.